Below, one T cell receptor (beta chain) is given with its context. The sample originates from a study of regulatory T cells in long-lasting Graves disease. Investigators prepared the TCR beta libraries by applying iRepertoire HTBI primers and Arm-PCR of CDR3 regions. MiXCR was run by TCRdb on the multiplex PCR reads, yielding one entry per CDR3 protein. The top ten hold over 7.5% of the sample, which has 540,000 or so distinct CDR3 sequences, roughly 12% seen once. The junction had 25 bases not matched to a gene; V was cut back by 6 bases and J by 5 bases. Germline V CDR1 and CDR2: LNHDA, SQIVND (reference sequence). The CDR3 runs 19 residues. Time point defined: newly diagnosed GD, antithyroid drugs for less than 3 months. TCR sequences were obtained from RNA taken from PBMCs. These sequences were also reported in another study, on T cells in Graves' hyperthyroidism and ophthalmopathy.

The chain links TRBV19 to TRBJ2-7, with 7 bases lining up with TRBD1. Here the sequenced sample was peripheral blood mononuclear cells (PBMCs), taken at new diagnosis, from a patient treated with antithyroid drugs. This receptor was taken from a man aged 25-45 years with Graves disease. The chain's CDR3 is CASSKVKPIQGSFADEQYF. The CDR3 DNA follows: TGTGCCAGTAGCAAGGTCAAACCCATACAGGGGAGTTTTGCGGACGAGCAGTACTTC.